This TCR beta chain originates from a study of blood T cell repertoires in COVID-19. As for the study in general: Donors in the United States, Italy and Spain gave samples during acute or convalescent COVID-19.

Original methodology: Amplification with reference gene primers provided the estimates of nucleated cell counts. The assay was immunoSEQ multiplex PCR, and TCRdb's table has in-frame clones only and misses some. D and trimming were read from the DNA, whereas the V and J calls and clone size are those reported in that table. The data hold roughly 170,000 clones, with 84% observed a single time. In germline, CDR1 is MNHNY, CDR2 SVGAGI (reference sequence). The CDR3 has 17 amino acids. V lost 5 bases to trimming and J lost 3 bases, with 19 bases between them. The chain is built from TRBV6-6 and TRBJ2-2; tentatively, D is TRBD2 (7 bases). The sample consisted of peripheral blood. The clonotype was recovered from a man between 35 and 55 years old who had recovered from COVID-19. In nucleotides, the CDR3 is TGTGCCAGCAGTCCATCCGGGGGGCCGGCTTACACCGGGGAGCTGTTTTTT. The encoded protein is CASSPSGGPAYTGELFF.